This TCR beta chain was obtained from a study of shared clonotypes between healthy human individuals. Study overall: The cohort comprised a couple of women and a few men. Their ages spanned 18 to 49 years. General observations from the study: Relative to clonotypes present in all four donors, those not shared had lower generation probabilities. Investigators expected sequencing depth to affect clonotype sharing among donors.

Assay used: immunoSEQ multiplex PCR; TCRdb lists only in-frame clones, some missing. Counted here are 800,000 to 1,200,000 clones, 75% to 80% occurring once; the ten biggest clones make up more than 0.45%. As regards this clone: As yet, its antigen is unknown.

Donors had no recently reported acute infections or vaccinations and were HIV-negative. Germline CDR1 and CDR2: SGHRS and YFSETQ. The CDR3 extends over 16 amino acids. The ends lost 4 bases at V and 0 bases at J; junction bases unmatched: 5. This chain joins TRBV5-1 and TRBJ1-1; TRBD1 matches at 11 bases. The source of this sequence is a man aged 18 to 30 in good health. Some clones in this sample may be carry-over from other donors' samples. Sequences were obtained from memory CD4+ T cells from PBMCs. Subset in this sample: CD45RA-negative fraction. CDR3 sequence: CASSPDRGLVNTEAFF. CDR3 sequence (DNA): TGCGCCAGCAGCCCGGACAGGGGGCTAGTGAACACTGAAGCTTTCTTT.